The 23 T cell receptor beta chains reported below all come from one sample, sequenced in a study of vaccination and CD4 T cells after COVID-19 (dated by TCRdb to 2022 to 2024). The library was generated by PCR. TCRdb shows the sequencer as Illumina iSeq 100. The public reads were quality trimmed at Q25 with fastp and then assembled into clones with MiXCR by TCRdb, keeping productive beta chains. For every CDR3 protein sequence, its rows merge into one entry that carries the most common genes and DNA. Across this sample there are under 20,000 distinct CDR3 sequences, with about 62% seen only once. The ten top clones hold just over 1% of the sample. Material: CD4+ T cells from blood, obtained before SARS-CoV-2 vaccination. The receptor set was obtained from a human donor who had recovered from COVID-19.

The V and J genes are TRBV7-9 and TRBJ2-3, with TRBD2 identical over 8 bases. V lost 4 bases to trimming and J lost 1 base; unmatched junction nucleotides: 7. Germline V CDR1 and CDR2: SEHNR, FQNEAQ (reference sequence). The CDR3 runs to 16 residues. The CDR3 DNA sequence: TGTGCCAGCAGCTACCCCTCGGGGGGGGGCACAGATACGCAGTATTTT. Translating gives CASSYPSGGGTDTQYF.

This chain links TRBV7-2 with TRBJ2-5; D is unresolved. Between the trimmed V and J ends, which lost 7 bases and 5 bases, there was a span of 14 bases. Germline V gene data show CDR1 as SGHTA and CDR2 as FQGNSA. The CDR3 covers 13 residues. The DNA of the CDR3 is TGTGCCAGCACCAAGAGCGTACTGGAGACCCAGTACTTC. Protein product: CASTKSVLETQYF.

V usage is TRBV30 and J usage is TRBJ1-2; D not resolved. Germline V CDR1 and CDR2: GTSNPN, SVGIG (reference sequence). The CDR3 has 15 amino acids. The V and J ends lost 7 bases and 3 bases respectively, with 21 bases between them. The CDR3 sequence: CAFQTSTAGYYGYTF. The CDR3 nucleotides read TGTGCCTTCCAAACCTCTACGGCCGGTTACTATGGCTACACCTTC.

The genes are TRBV20-1 and TRBJ1-4; a weak D match, TRBD1 (5 bases). V lost 0 bases and J 5 bases, leaving 10 bases between the germline ends. CDR1 is DFQATT and CDR2 is SNEGSKA in the germline V gene (reference sequence). This CDR3 is 14 amino acids long. CDR3 loop: CSARDRGFNEKLFF. The CDR3 nucleotides are TGCAGTGCTAGAGATCGGGGCTTCAATGAAAAACTGTTTTTT.

This clonotype was seen only a few times. V is TRBV20-1 and J is TRBJ1-5; 8 nucleotides agree with TRBD1. Per the germline V gene, CDR1 is DFQATT and CDR2 is SNEGSKA (reference sequence). The CDR3 loop spans 12 amino acids. V shed 6 bases, J shed 6 bases, and the junction held 4 bases outside the gene matches. Written as DNA, the CDR3 is TGCAGTGCCGCAGGGGGCGGTCAGCCCCAGCATTTT. Amino acids: CSAAGGGQPQHF.

The chain employs TRBV28 and TRBJ1-5; a weak D match, TRBD1 (5 bases). From germline, CDR1 is MDHEN and CDR2 SYDVKM. CDR3 length equals 14 residues. V was pared by 6 bases and J by 0 bases, with 9 bases between. CDR3 nucleotides: TGTGCCAGCAGAGGGGCATATAGCAATCAGCCCCAGCATTTT. This translates into CASRGAYSNQPQHF.

This clonotype was observed a handful of times. This chain uses TRBV19 with TRBJ1-2; 7 bases align to TRBD1. V was pared by 4 bases and J by 3 bases, with 8 bases of the junction left unmatched. This CDR3 has 15 amino acids. Germline lookup yields CDR1 LNHDA and CDR2 SQIVND (reference sequence). This CDR3 is CASSKERTGDYGYTF. In DNA, the CDR3 is TGTGCCAGTAGTAAGGAGCGCACAGGGGACTATGGCTACACCTTC.

The V and J genes are TRBV18 and TRBJ1-1; D ambiguous. The CDR3 is made up of 15 amino acids. Germline CDR1 and CDR2: KGHSH and LQKENI. V was trimmed by 3 bases and J by 2 bases, leaving 13 bases between them. CDR3 sequence (DNA): TGTGCCAGCTCACCCCCAATTGGTCCTAACACTGAAGCTTTCTTT. Translation: CASSPPIGPNTEAFF.

This rearrangement joins TRBV20-1 to TRBJ2-7; D might be TRBD1 or TRBD2, each matching 6 bases. The CDR3 is 15 residues long. Germline CDR1 is DFQATT and CDR2 is SNEGSKA (reference sequence). With 3 bases removed from V and 5 bases from J, the gap between germline ends came to 20 bases. CDR3 amino acids: CSASAPFGGFDEQYF. The CDR3 region has the DNA TGCAGTGCTAGTGCTCCGTTCGGGGGCTTCGACGAGCAGTACTTC.

In its sample, this clonotype was seen a few times. The chain has TRBV20-1 and TRBJ2-5; D might be TRBD2 (6 bases). Germline V lookup: CDR1 DFQATT, CDR2 SNEGSKA (reference sequence). Trimming removed 5 bases at V and 5 bases at J, with 21 bases between. The CDR3 spans 15 residues. This chain's CDR3 is CSARQGVGAGETQYF. CDR3 nucleotides: TGCAGTGCTCGTCAAGGGGTCGGGGCGGGGGAGACCCAGTACTTC.

This chain joins TRBV6-5 and TRBJ2-2; D ambiguous. CDR1 MNHEY and CDR2 SVGAGI come from the germline V gene. V was trimmed by 4 bases and J by 0 bases, leaving 9 bases between them. The CDR3 runs to 15 residues. The CDR3 spells CASSLDVPNTGELFF. DNA of the CDR3: TGTGCCAGCAGTTTGGACGTACCGAACACCGGGGAGCTGTTTTTT.

This clonotype showed up just a few times. The CDR3 loop is CASSDRRGVNYGYTF. The CDR3 DNA follows: TGTGCCAGCAGTGATCGCCGGGGAGTAAACTATGGCTACACCTTC. The chain uses TRBV25-1 and TRBJ1-2; no definite D call. Trimming left V 3 bases short and J 2 bases short, with 13 bases between. Germline V lookup: CDR1 MGHDK, CDR2 SYGVNS. This CDR3 contains 15 residues.

This sequence joins TRBV12-1 and TRBJ1-1; the table names TRBD1, a call not compared with the DNA. TRBV12-1 is termed a pseudogene. The CDR3 totals 15 residues. In DNA, the CDR3 is TGTGCCAGCAGATCCCCGGGGGGAATCTGCACTGAAGCTTTCTTT. Amino acids: CASRSPGGICTEAFF.

V and J are TRBV18 and TRBJ2-3; tentative D call: TRBD1 (6 bases). Germline lookup yields CDR1 KGHSH and CDR2 LQKENI. CDR3 length: 17 residues. Trimming cost V 2 bases and J 0 bases, with 15 bases left between them. As DNA, the CDR3 is TGTGCCAGCTCACCAACGGCTCCAGGGGTTAGCACAGATACGCAGTATTTT. Its translation: CASSPTAPGVSTDTQYF.

The J gene is TRBJ2-2, the V gene TRBV7-2; 10 bases are a match to TRBD2. The junction had 3 bases not matched to a gene; V was cut back by 0 bases and J by 8 bases. Germline V gene lookup returns CDR1 SGHTA and CDR2 FQGNSA. This CDR3 has 15 residues. CDR3 sequence (DNA): TGTGCCAGCAGCTTAGCGCTAGCGGGAGTAGGGGAGCTGTTTTTT. Protein: CASSLALAGVGELFF.

This CDR3 reads CASRRGQGARETQYF. CDR3 bases: TGTGCCAGCAGACGGGGACAGGGGGCGAGAGAGACCCAGTACTTC. The rearrangement uses TRBV6-2 or TRBV6-3 and TRBJ2-5, with TRBD1 identical over 12 bases. V shed 6 bases, J shed 4 bases, and the junction held 6 bases outside the gene matches. Germline V gene data show CDR1 as MNHEY and CDR2 as SVGEGT. This CDR3 spans 15 amino acids.

This clonotype was seen a few times. The chain links TRBV20-1 to TRBJ2-5, with 8 bases aligning to TRBD1. V lost 4 bases to trimming and J lost 4 bases; unmatched junction nucleotides: 8. There are 14 residues in the CDR3. Looked up from germline, CDR1 is DFQATT and CDR2 is SNEGSKA (reference sequence). The CDR3 region has the DNA TGCAGTGCTACCATCAGGGGGCCACGAGAGACCCAGTACTTC. It codes for CSATIRGPRETQYF.

The chain couples TRBV2 to TRBJ2-3; either TRBD1 or TRBD2 may supply D (5 bases each). The CDR3 loop spans 15 amino acids. CDR1 SNHLY and CDR2 FYNNEI come from the germline V gene. The V end was cut by 7 bases, the J end by 2 bases, with 16 bases between. The CDR3 protein is CASNLRGLNTDTQYF. The CDR3 DNA sequence: TGTGCCAGCAATTTGAGGGGTCTAAACACAGATACGCAGTATTTT.

The chain employs TRBV6-1 and TRBJ1-6; 10 bases match TRBD1. J gave up 8 bases and V 4 bases, and 11 bases lay outside the gene matches. CDR1 is MNHNS, CDR2 SASEGT, per germline. This CDR3 has 17 amino acids. CDR3 sequence: CASSVRDRGLKDSPLHF. CDR3 nucleotides: TGTGCCAGCAGTGTCCGGGACAGGGGCTTAAAGGATTCACCCCTCCACTTT.

The rearrangement joins TRBV14 to TRBJ2-3, with TRBD2 identical over 7 bases. Germline V gene lookup returns CDR1 SGHDN and CDR2 FVKESK. After removal of 4 bases from V and 0 bases from J, the junction contained 7 bases not matched to a gene. The CDR3 has 16 amino acids. DNA of the CDR3: TGTGCCAGCAGCCCTTGGGACTACGCTAGCACAGATACGCAGTATTTT. Its protein is CASSPWDYASTDTQYF.

This chain links TRBV5-6 with TRBJ1-1; TRBD1 is a possible D gene (6 bases). Germline-derived CDR1 and CDR2 are SGHDT and YYEEEE. This CDR3 is 14 amino acids long. The ends were cut back, 0 bases at V and 5 bases at J, with 11 bases in the middle. In DNA form, the CDR3 reads TGTGCCAGCAGCTTGGCGGGCCAGGGGACTGAAGCTTTCTTT. Its translation: CASSLAGQGTEAFF.

This chain joins TRBV20-1 and TRBJ2-6; D unresolved. This CDR3 has 14 amino acids. Looked up from germline, CDR1 is DFQATT and CDR2 is SNEGSKA (reference sequence). Trimming stripped 0 bases from V and 0 bases from J, with 3 bases between. The CDR3 DNA sequence: TGCAGTGCTAGAGAGTCCTCTGGGGCCAACGTCCTGACTTTC. Translation gives CSARESSGANVLTF.

The chain has TRBV30 and TRBJ2-3; maybe TRBD2 (6 bases). This CDR3 contains 12 residues. Looked up from germline, CDR1 is GTSNPN and CDR2 is SVGIG (reference sequence). V was clipped by 4 bases and J by 7 bases, with 12 bases between them. The CDR3: CAWTPTRNTQYF. DNA for the CDR3: TGTGCCTGGACCCCGACTAGGAATACGCAGTATTTT.